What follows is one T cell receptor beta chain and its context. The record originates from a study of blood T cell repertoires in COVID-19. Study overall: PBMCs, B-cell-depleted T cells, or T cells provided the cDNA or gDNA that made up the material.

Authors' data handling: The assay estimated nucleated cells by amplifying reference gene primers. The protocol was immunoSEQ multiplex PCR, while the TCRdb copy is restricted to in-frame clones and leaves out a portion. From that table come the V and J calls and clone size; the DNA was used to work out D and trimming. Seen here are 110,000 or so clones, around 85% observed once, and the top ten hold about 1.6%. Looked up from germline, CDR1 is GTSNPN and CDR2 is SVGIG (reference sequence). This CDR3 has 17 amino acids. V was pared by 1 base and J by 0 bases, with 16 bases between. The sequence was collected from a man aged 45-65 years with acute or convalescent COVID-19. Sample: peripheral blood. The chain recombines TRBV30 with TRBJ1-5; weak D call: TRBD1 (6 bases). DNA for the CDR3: TGTGCCTGGAGTGGAGCGGGGGGCAGCTATAGCAATCAGCCCCAGCATTTT. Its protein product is CAWSGAGGSYSNQPQHF.